A single sample gave rise to the 29 T cell receptor beta chains below, sequenced in a study of shared T cell receptors in the human thymus. Here immunoSEQ multiplex PCR was the method, and the copy in TCRdb shows in-frame clones only, minus some. Here the sample spans just under 550,000 clones, 75% to 85% being singletons. These data were likewise used in another study, on human thymus T cells.

Specimen: thymocytes. Receptors originate from a boy under three years old with a congenital heart defect.

As DNA, the CDR3 is TGCGCCAGCAGCCGGCGTCTCGGGGGAACCTACGAGCAGTACTTC. As protein: CASSRRLGGTYEQYF. J is TRBJ2-7 and V is TRBV4-3; D might be TRBD2 (6 bases). The CDR3 runs 15 residues. V lost 4 bases to trimming and J lost 2 bases, with 15 bases between them. Germline V gene sequence: CDR1 LGHNA, CDR2 YSLEER.

The chain couples TRBV5-4 to TRBJ2-7; D may be TRBD2 (5 bases). Germline CDR1 and CDR2: SGHNT and YYREEE (reference sequence). The CDR3 covers 17 residues. V lost 1 base and J 1 base, leaving 18 bases between the germline ends. CDR3 sequence: CASSLYPALPGSYEQYF. Written as DNA, the CDR3 is TGTGCCAGCAGCTTGTATCCAGCCCTCCCGGGATCCTACGAGCAGTACTTC.

The CDR3 region is CASSPGAGTSYYEQYF. The CDR3 bases are TGTGCCAGCAGCCCAGGGGCGGGGACTAGCTATTACGAGCAGTACTTC. This sequence joins TRBV7-8 and TRBJ2-7, with 9 bases fitting TRBD2. V shed 5 bases and J 4 bases; nucleotides not matched to a gene: 12. The length of the CDR3 is 16 residues. Looked up from germline, CDR1 is SGHVS and CDR2 is FQNEAQ.

The J gene is TRBJ1-5, the V gene TRBV19; tentatively, D is TRBD1 (5 bases). Trimming took 3 bases from V and 7 from J, leaving 7 bases between them. Germline CDR1 reads LNHDA; CDR2 reads SQIVND (reference sequence). This CDR3 region has 12 residues. CDR3 sequence: CASSIGGQPQHF. The CDR3 region has the DNA TGTGCCAGTAGTATCGGGGGGCAGCCCCAGCATTTT.

The genes are TRBV14 and TRBJ1-1; 7 nucleotides align to TRBD1. CDR1 is SGHDN and CDR2 is FVKESK in the germline V gene. V lost 0 bases, J lost 5 bases, and 6 bases stayed unmatched. This CDR3 is 15 amino acids long. The CDR3: CASSQENRGWTEAFF. The CDR3 DNA reads as TGTGCCAGCAGCCAAGAGAACAGGGGCTGGACTGAAGCTTTCTTT.

The chain recombines TRBV5-1 with TRBJ2-3; D might be TRBD1 (11 bases). V was clipped by 4 bases and J by 5 bases, with 29 bases between them. Germline V gives CDR1 SGHRS, CDR2 YFSETQ. The CDR3 extends over 19 amino acids. CDR3 loop: CASSTDRGRPSGRGDTQYF. The CDR3 nucleotides are TGCGCCAGCAGCACGGACAGGGGGCGGCCTAGCGGGAGAGGAGATACGCAGTATTTT. Looking up the rest from reference TRBV5-1 and TRBJ2-3 gives the full variable domain: KAGVTQTPRYLIKTRGQQVTLSCSPISGHRSVSWYQQTPGQGLQFLFEYFSETQRNKGNFPGRFSGRQFSNSRSEMNVSTLELGDSALYLCASSTDRGRPSGRGDTQYFGPGTRLTVL.

The gene calls are TRBV6-1 and TRBJ2-7, with 7 bases fitting TRBD1. The CDR3 is made up of 16 amino acids. Trimming removed 0 bases from V and 0 bases from J; junction bases left unmatched: 5. Germline V gives CDR1 MNHNS, CDR2 SASEGT. CDR3 amino acids: CASSEAGGQSSYEQYF. DNA for the CDR3: TGTGCCAGCAGTGAAGCTGGGGGACAGAGCTCCTACGAGCAGTACTTC.

The CDR3 nucleotides are TGCGCCAGCAGCCAAGATCCCCCCTACCTCAAAAACATTCAGTACTTC. The encoded protein is CASSQDPPYLKNIQYF. The gene calls are TRBV4-3 and TRBJ2-4, with no clear D. Germline CDR1 reads LGHNA; CDR2 reads YSLEER. V was shortened by 0 bases and J by 3 bases, with 12 bases between the two germline ends. The CDR3 has 16 amino acids.

The chain combines TRBV4-1 with TRBJ2-7; 12 bases align to TRBD2. The CDR3 length is 16 residues. The germline V gene encodes CDR1 MGHRA and CDR2 YSYEKL. Germline trimming cut 0 bases from V and 6 bases from J; bases unmatched to any gene: 6. CDR3 loop: CASSQDASGRASEQYF. The CDR3 DNA follows: TGCGCCAGCAGCCAAGATGCTAGCGGGAGGGCTTCCGAGCAGTACTTC.

The rearrangement joins TRBV27 to TRBJ2-3; 7 bases agree with TRBD1. V shed 9 bases, J shed 2 bases, and the junction held 11 bases outside the gene matches. Per the germline V gene, CDR1 is MNHEY and CDR2 is SMNVEV (reference sequence). There are 15 residues in the CDR3. The CDR3 is CASRIRTGPTDTQYF. DNA for the CDR3: TGTGCCAGTAGGATCCGGACAGGTCCCACAGATACGCAGTATTTT.

The chain employs TRBV7-9 and TRBJ2-3; D possibly corresponds to TRBD2 (5 bases). Germline CDR1 is SEHNR and CDR2 is FQNEAQ (reference sequence). V was trimmed by 4 bases and J by 4 bases, leaving 12 bases between them. CDR3 size: 14 residues. The CDR3 reads CASSCLAVADTQYF. The CDR3 DNA sequence: TGTGCCAGCAGCTGCCTAGCCGTCGCAGATACGCAGTATTTT.

CDR3 nucleotides: TGTGCCAGCAGCCCAGGGGGGCGGGAGGCCTACACCGGGGAGCTGTTTTTT. Encoded protein: CASSPGGREAYTGELFF. This chain uses TRBV11-2 with TRBJ2-2; a possible D gene is TRBD2 (8 bases). This CDR3 is built from 17 residues. CDR1 SGHAT and CDR2 FQNNGV come from the germline V gene. V shed 5 bases and J shed 3 bases, with 19 bases lying between them.

This clone was detected only a few times. This chain links TRBV4-2 with TRBJ1-4, with a weak D call TRBD1 (6 bases). The CDR3 totals 18 residues. Germline-derived CDR1 and CDR2 are LGHNA and YNFKEQ. Trimming left V 1 base short and J 4 bases short, with 19 bases between. DNA of the CDR3: TGTGCCAGCAGCCAAGCCAAAGGCACAGGGAGACTTAATGAAAAACTGTTTTTT. The encoded protein is CASSQAKGTGRLNEKLFF.

This chain uses TRBV14 with TRBJ2-1, with a weak D call TRBD1 (5 bases). The V gene lost 4 bases and the J gene lost 7 bases, with 20 bases spanning the gap. This CDR3 contains 16 residues. The germline CDR1 and CDR2 sequences are SGHDN and FVKESK. The CDR3 nucleotides are TGTGCCAGCAGCCTGGCTGGGGCGGCCATCAATAATGAGCAGTTCTTC. Protein product: CASSLAGAAINNEQFF.

The rearrangement joins TRBV7-2 to TRBJ2-5; D is perhaps TRBD2 (6 bases). Trimming took off 4 bases at V and 2 bases at J, with 14 bases between the two ends. The CDR3 extends over 15 amino acids. Germline V gene sequence: CDR1 SGHTA, CDR2 FQGNSA. The CDR3 protein is CASSCFGGLQETQYF. The CDR3 coding sequence is TGTGCCAGCAGCTGTTTCGGGGGATTACAAGAGACCCAGTACTTC.

The chain carries TRBV5-6 and TRBJ2-1; 11 bases map to TRBD1. The CDR3 totals 17 residues. Germline CDR1 is SGHDT and CDR2 is YYEEEE. V lost 3 bases, J lost 4 bases, and 9 bases stayed unmatched. The DNA of the CDR3 is TGTGCCAGCAGCTGTGGACAGGGGGCACACTTTTACAATGAGCAGTTCTTC. The encoded protein is CASSCGQGAHFYNEQFF.

The chain combines TRBV10-3 with TRBJ2-7; 9 positions match TRBD2. Trimming removed 10 bases from V and 5 bases from J; junction bases left unmatched: 9. The CDR3 contains 13 residues. Germline values: CDR1 ENHRY, CDR2 SYGVKD. The CDR3 protein is CASGLALTHEQYF. CDR3 in DNA: TGTGCCAGCGGACTAGCGTTAACCCACGAGCAGTACTTC.

This rearrangement joins TRBV4-3 to TRBJ2-2; TRBD1 matches at 7 bases. Germline assignment: CDR1 LGHNA and CDR2 YSLEER. The CDR3 extends over 17 amino acids. V gave up 0 bases and J gave up 4 bases; unmatched junction bases: 8. For the CDR3, the DNA is TGCGCCAGCAGCCAAGACAAGGGGGCTGACACCACCGGGGAGCTGTTTTTT. It translates to CASSQDKGADTTGELFF.

This clone appeared a single time. The V and J genes are TRBV12-5 and TRBJ2-7; the D gene is possibly TRBD2 (6 bases). V was shortened by 7 bases and J by 4 bases, with 29 bases between the two germline ends. The CDR3 is made up of 18 amino acids. In germline, CDR1 is LGHNT, CDR2 FRNRAP. The CDR3 bases are TGTGCTAGTGCCCCGAGGGGTATAGTGGGAGGAAGTATATACGAGCAGTACTTC. It specifies CASAPRGIVGGSIYEQYF.

This chain joins TRBV7-2 and TRBJ2-1, with 12 positions matching TRBD2. Germline loops: CDR1 SGHTA, CDR2 FQGNSA. The length of the CDR3 is 15 residues. The V and J ends lost 5 bases and 10 bases, in that order; junction bases with no gene match: 9. CDR3 residues: CASSRATSGSGEQFF. CDR3 nucleotides: TGTGCCAGCAGCCGAGCGACTAGCGGGAGCGGGGAGCAGTTCTTC.

V and J are TRBV18 and TRBJ2-1; D possibly corresponds to TRBD1 (5 bases). Germline lookup yields CDR1 KGHSH and CDR2 LQKENI. CDR3 size: 14 residues. Trimming shortened V by 2 bases and J by 5 bases, and 10 bases separated the two germline ends. This chain's CDR3 is CASSPRGWDNEQFF. DNA of the CDR3: TGTGCCAGCTCACCAAGGGGCTGGGACAATGAGCAGTTCTTC.

The genes are TRBV6-1 and TRBJ2-5; tentative D call: TRBD2 (7 bases). V lost 3 bases, J lost 4 bases, and 15 bases lay in between. CDR1 is MNHNS, CDR2 SASEGT, per germline. The CDR3 runs to 15 residues. CDR3: CASSDGGASAETQYF. DNA of the CDR3: TGTGCCAGCAGTGATGGGGGGGCTAGCGCAGAGACCCAGTACTTC.

This sequence joins TRBV9 and TRBJ2-3; 11 bases are shared with TRBD2. The length of the CDR3 is 18 residues. The germline V gene has CDR1 SGDLS and CDR2 YYNGEE. V gave up 4 bases and J gave up 2 bases; unmatched junction bases: 12. The CDR3 sequence: CASSTTSGALKSTDTQYF. The CDR3 DNA reads TGTGCCAGCAGCACGACTAGCGGGGCCCTAAAATCCACAGATACGCAGTATTTT.

The genes are TRBV14 and TRBJ2-7, with a possible D match to TRBD1 (5 bases). The CDR3 extends over 15 amino acids. Looked up from germline, CDR1 is SGHDN and CDR2 is FVKESK. Trimming took off 6 bases at V and 3 bases at J, with 18 bases between the two ends. This CDR3 reads CASRKGAGNFYEQYF. CDR3 DNA: TGTGCCAGCAGGAAGGGTGCAGGGAATTTCTACGAGCAGTACTTC.

The V and J genes are TRBV6-5 and TRBJ2-7; 7 bases are a match to TRBD1. The germline CDR1 and CDR2 sequences are MNHEY and SVGAGI. V shed 4 bases, J shed 0 bases, and the junction held 6 bases outside the gene matches. The CDR3 is 15 amino acids. CDR3: CASSLLGTASYEQYF. As DNA, the CDR3 is TGTGCCAGCAGTTTGCTCGGGACAGCCTCCTACGAGCAGTACTTC.

This rearrangement joins TRBV27 to TRBJ2-5; D is perhaps TRBD2 (6 bases). The CDR3 is 15 amino acids. The V and J ends lost 6 bases and 11 bases respectively, with 25 bases between them. CDR1 is MNHEY and CDR2 is SMNVEV in the germline V gene (reference sequence). The CDR3 loop is CASRGTGLPPGEQYF. DNA for the CDR3: TGTGCCAGCAGGGGGACCGGACTACCGCCCGGGGAGCAGTACTTC.

The chain uses TRBV11-2 and TRBJ2-7; 10 bases match TRBD1. The CDR3 totals 19 residues. J was trimmed by 1 base and V by 3 bases; bases with no gene match: 15. Germline assignment: CDR1 SGHAT and CDR2 FQNNGV. The CDR3 sequence is CASSFASSTGQGPSYEQYF. The CDR3 DNA is TGTGCCAGCAGCTTCGCCTCCTCCACGGGACAGGGGCCATCCTACGAGCAGTACTTC. The full variable domain, rest sourced from reference TRBV11-2 and TRBJ2-7, is EAGVAQSPRYKIIEKRQSVAFWCNPISGHATLYWYQQILGQGPKLLIQFQNNGVVDDSQLPKDRFSAERLKGVDSTLKIQPAKLEDSAVYLCASSFASSTGQGPSYEQYFGPGTRLTVT.

The V call is TRBV6-5, the J call TRBJ2-1; no clear D gene. Germline V gene sequence: CDR1 MNHEY, CDR2 SVGAGI. The CDR3 has 10 residues. Deletions cut 7 bases from V and 9 bases from J, with 7 bases between. The CDR3 DNA sequence: TGTGCCAGCACCCAGGTTGAGCAGTTCTTC. This translates into CASTQVEQFF.

The chain combines TRBV28 with TRBJ2-5, with TRBD2 as a possible D gene (6 bases). V was pared by 6 bases and J by 5 bases, with 19 bases between. The CDR3 has 15 residues. Germline-derived CDR1 and CDR2 are MDHEN and SYDVKM. The DNA of the CDR3 is TGTGCCAGCAGCAACGAAAGCGGTGGAGGGGAGACCCAGTACTTC. Translated, it gives CASSNESGGGETQYF.